The table lists the clone carrying this TCR beta chain with many counts. What it recognizes is unknown. This sample stems from a study of metastatic and nonmetastatic thyroid tumors. Across the whole study: Repertoire data that came from the blood and tumor or nodule tissue of malignant and benign thyroid patients were compared.

Study-wide results and limits: For both blood and tumor, malignant thyroid tumors reportedly showed significantly higher TCR beta diversity than benign nodules did.

Study processing details: Clinicopathological groups supplied CDR3 differences that were used to build a distant-metastasis classifier for papillary thyroid cancer. Through MiXCR, TCRdb re-clonotyped the PCR reads. For this entry, the V and J calls and clone size follow TCRdb and not the study's own pipeline. The profile shows about 7,000 clones, roughly a fifth of them singletons. Patients had received no treatment of any kind before thyroid surgery. This CDR3 comprises 15 residues. V shed 5 bases and J 2 bases; nucleotides not matched to a gene: 6. CDR1 is SGHVS and CDR2 is FNYEAQ in the germline V gene.

The V and J genes are TRBV7-6 and TRBJ2-5; 9 nucleotides agree with TRBD1. This clonotype was obtained from a female donor with papillary thyroid cancer or a benign thyroid nodule (not recorded which). Some clones in this sample may be carry-over from other donors' samples. What was sequenced was adjacent normal tissue. The CDR3 bases are TGTGCCAGCAGCGCGACCGGGACAGGGCAAGAGACCCAGTACTTC. Encoded protein: CASSATGTGQETQYF. The variable domain in full, completed from reference TRBV7-6 and TRBJ2-5, reads GAGVSQSPRYKVTKRGQDVALRCDPISGHVSLYWYRQALGQGPEFLTYFNYEAQQDKSGLPNDRFSAERPEGSISTLTIQRTEQRDSAMYRCASSATGTGQETQYFGPGTRLLVL.